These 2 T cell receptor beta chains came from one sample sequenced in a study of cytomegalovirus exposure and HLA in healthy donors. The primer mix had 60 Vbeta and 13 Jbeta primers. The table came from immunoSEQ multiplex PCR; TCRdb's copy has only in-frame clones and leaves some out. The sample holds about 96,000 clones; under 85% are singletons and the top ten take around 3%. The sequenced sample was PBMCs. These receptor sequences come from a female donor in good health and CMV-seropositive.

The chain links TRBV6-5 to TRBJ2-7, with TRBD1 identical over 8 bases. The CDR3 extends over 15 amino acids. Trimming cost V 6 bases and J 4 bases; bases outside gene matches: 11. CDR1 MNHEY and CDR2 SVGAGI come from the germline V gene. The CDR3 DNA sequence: TGTGCCAGCAGCCAGGGACAGGTAGGAAAGTACGAGCAGTACTTC. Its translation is CASSQGQVGKYEQYF.

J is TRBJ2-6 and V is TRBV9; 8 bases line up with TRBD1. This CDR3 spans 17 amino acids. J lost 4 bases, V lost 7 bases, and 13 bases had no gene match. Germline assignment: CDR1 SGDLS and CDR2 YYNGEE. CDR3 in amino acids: CASDRDRLYAGANVLTF. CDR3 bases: TGTGCCAGCGACCGGGACAGGCTGTACGCGGGGGCCAACGTCCTGACTTTC. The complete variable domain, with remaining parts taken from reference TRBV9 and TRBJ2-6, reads DSGVTQTPKHLITATGQRVTLRCSPRSGDLSVYWYQQSLDQGLQFLIQYYNGEERAKGNILERFSAQQFPDLHSELNLSSLELGDSALYFCASDRDRLYAGANVLTFGAGSRLTVL.